This T cell receptor (beta chain) was sequenced for a study of graft-versus-host responses after intestinal transplantation. Study-level information: Multivisceral, liver-intestinal, or isolated intestinal transplants were performed in recipients. All recipients were given anti-thymocyte globulin induction, and tacrolimus and steroids were then administered for about three years.

On this clone itself: Its antigen is currently unknown.

Trimming removed 4 bases at V and 3 bases at J, with 14 bases between. The CDR3 consists of 15 residues. Germline lookup yields CDR1 MGHRA and CDR2 YSYEKL. Notes on the study in general: Recipient marrow showed GvH clones, some seen first in ileum or blood. Early post-transplant falls in HvG clones accompanied the peak levels of circulating GvH clones.

Profiled with immunoSEQ multiplex PCR; TCRdb holds only in-frame clones, not every one. The repertoire includes over 5,000 clones, just over 70% of them detected once, and about 35% sits in the top ten. This sequence joins TRBV4-1 and TRBJ2-3; D is unclear. Sequencing used PBMCs, obtained 324 days after intestinal transplant. This TCR was sampled from a human patient who received an intestinal transplant, so some T cells may come from the graft donor. The CDR3 loop is CASSLGMGSTDTQYF. In nucleotides, the CDR3 is TGCGCCAGCAGCCTAGGGATGGGTAGTACAGATACGCAGTATTTT.